This TCR beta chain stems from a study of glioma-infiltrating T cells. Study-level findings and limits: CDR3 overlap between tissue and blood was very small. Above-expected tissue-blood divergence occurred in all gliomas, most in low-grade ones.

This clonotype counts as medium-sized. As yet, its antigen is unknown. Amplification of TCR alpha and beta CDR3 regions from RNA used iRepertoire nested multiplex PCR. For one-step reverse transcription and amplification, 100-400 ng of tissue mRNA or PBMC total RNA was used. TCRdb processed the multiplex PCR reads anew with MiXCR; each CDR3 protein has one entry. The profile covers over 100,000 distinct CDR3 sequences, with 25% to 30% appearing a single time and 35% taken by the ten largest. Germline V gene sequence: CDR1 DFQATT, CDR2 SNEGSKA (reference sequence). J was trimmed by 5 bases and V by 7 bases; bases with no gene match: 14. This CDR3 has 15 residues.

This sequence was found in a human donor with low-grade glioma or glioblastoma, undergoing nonglioma brain surgery, or in good health (not recorded which). What was sequenced was glioma tissue, nonneoplastic brain tissue, or PBMCs (not recorded which). The chain is built from TRBV20-1 and TRBJ2-7; TRBD2 matches 10 bases. CDR3 loop: CSDSPWTSGINEQYF. As DNA, the CDR3 is TGCAGTGACTCACCCTGGACTAGCGGCATTAACGAGCAGTACTTC.